This T cell receptor (beta chain) was found in a study of ipilimumab plus nivolumab after autologous stem cell transplantation. The overall study: Patients received a median of about five ipilimumab and roughly 8 nivolumab doses. General study results and limits: TCR repertoire, Treg phenotype and gut microbiota reportedly support more study of this approach.

Ipilimumab, 1 mg/kg, started 14 to 28 days after autologous transplant. Note on this clone: Its antigen is currently unknown.

Looked up from germline, CDR1 is SGHRS and CDR2 is YFSETQ. The CDR3 runs to 14 residues. V was trimmed by 1 base and J by 6 bases, leaving 13 bases between them. The data were produced by immunoSEQ multiplex PCR, yet TCRdb's version contains in-frame clones alone and is incomplete. The repertoire holds about 43,000 clones, with roughly 90% as singletons. The sample was PBMCs, taken in a trial of ipilimumab plus nivolumab as post-transplant consolidation. V and J are TRBV5-1 and TRBJ1-2; D call uncertain. This TCR came from a male donor with multiple myeloma. CDR3 loop: CASSLYGEGNGYTF. CDR3 coding DNA: TGCGCCAGCAGCTTGTACGGGGAAGGGAATGGCTACACCTTC.